The TCR beta chain under discussion was sequenced for a study of identical twins. Study findings and constraints: For out-of-frame alpha sequences shared by twins, low generation probability was in excess. The more abundant beta clonotypes in cord blood had fewer insertions, and memory repertoires did not show this.

It was template switching that added a universal primer site, and there were unique molecular identifiers on the cDNA. One entry per CDR3 protein results from TCRdb running MiXCR on the 5' RACE reads. The sample includes about 790,000 distinct CDR3 sequences, roughly 18% of them seen just once. About this clonotype: As yet, its antigen is unknown. This could be a read error, since a much larger clone is one nucleotide away.

This CDR3 region has 14 residues. V was clipped by 3 bases and J by 2 bases; unmatched bases: 3. In germline, CDR1 is DFQATT, CDR2 SNEGSKA (reference sequence). The same sample was also used in a study of T cells expressing NK-cell markers.

Sequenced material: PBMCs. V is TRBV20-1 and J is TRBJ2-3; TRBD2 matches at 9 bases. The receptor comes from a woman younger than 35 in good health. The CDR3 DNA follows: TGCAGTGCTAGCTTAGCGGGGGCCACAGATACGCAGTATTTT. As protein: CSASLAGATDTQYF.